Shown below are 20 T cell receptor beta chains from a single sample sequenced in a study of blood T cell repertoires in COVID-19. The table came from immunoSEQ multiplex PCR; TCRdb's copy has only in-frame clones and leaves some out. The table records hundreds of thousands of clones, roughly 80% of them present only once. The sample was PBMCs or T cells enriched from blood (not recorded which). These receptors were taken from a man aged 35 to 55 who had been exposed to COVID-19.

This clone was detected once. The chain combines TRBV7-9 with TRBJ2-4; 11 bases map to TRBD2. Trimming took 7 bases from V and 1 from J; bases not matched to a gene: 9. The V gene's germline CDR1 is SEHNR and CDR2 FQNEAQ (reference sequence). The CDR3 consists of 17 residues. The CDR3 reads CASTDGTSGPAKNIQYF. Here the CDR3 DNA reads TGTGCCAGCACTGATGGGACTAGCGGCCCCGCCAAAAACATTCAGTACTTC.

J is TRBJ2-1 and V is TRBV5-1; D possibly corresponds to TRBD1 (5 bases). Germline lookup yields CDR1 SGHRS and CDR2 YFSETQ. V dropped 0 bases and J dropped 8 bases, with 12 bases sitting between them. This CDR3 is 14 amino acids long. The CDR3 DNA reads TGCGCCAGCAGCTTGGGCAGGGTCCGGGATGAGCAGTTCTTC. It yields the protein CASSLGRVRDEQFF.

The chain is built from TRBV5-1 and TRBJ1-1; D perhaps matches TRBD1 (5 bases). The CDR3 has 15 amino acids. The germline CDR1 and CDR2 sequences are SGHRS and YFSETQ. V was shortened by 5 bases and J by 1 base, with 15 bases between the two germline ends. CDR3 residues: CASRTQGGQNTEAFF. The CDR3 DNA follows: TGCGCCAGCAGAACTCAGGGTGGGCAGAACACTGAAGCTTTCTTT.

The chain has TRBV5-1 and TRBJ2-2; 8 bases align to TRBD2. There are 18 residues in the CDR3. The V segment lost 1 base and the J segment 6 bases; nucleotides outside the gene matches: 14. Germline V CDR1 and CDR2: SGHRS, YFSETQ. Written as DNA, the CDR3 is TGCGCCAGCAGCTTGTTGATGAGCGGGAGTGTAGTGGCCGGGGAGCTGTTTTTT. The encoded protein is CASSLLMSGSVVAGELFF.

The rearrangement links TRBV5-6 to TRBJ1-4; 7 nucleotides match TRBD1. Germline V gene lookup returns CDR1 SGHDT and CDR2 YYEEEE. The CDR3 contains 17 residues. Unmatched junction bases numbered 11, after V lost 0 bases and J lost 6 bases. In DNA form, the CDR3 reads TGTGCCAGCAGCTTGGACAGGGGTTCTTCGTTTTATGAAAAACTGTTTTTT. Residues: CASSLDRGSSFYEKLFF.

V and J are TRBV18 and TRBJ1-1, with 9 bases that match TRBD1. Per the germline V gene, CDR1 is KGHSH and CDR2 is LQKENI. The V segment lost 6 bases and the J segment 7 bases; nucleotides outside the gene matches: 15. CDR3 length: 16 amino acids. CDR3 coding DNA: TGTGCCAGCTCCCCTAGTGGAACAGGGGGCCCCAATGAAGCTTTCTTT. It is translated as CASSPSGTGGPNEAFF.

The gene calls are TRBV12-3 or TRBV12-4 and TRBJ2-7; possible D gene TRBD2, 7 bases. V lost 8 bases and J lost 3, with 14 bases in between. The CDR3 extends over 13 amino acids. The CDR3 region is CASGKGGGYEQYF. CDR3 sequence (DNA): TGTGCCAGCGGAAAGGGGGGGGGCTACGAGCAGTACTTC.

V and J are TRBV6-5 and TRBJ1-6; D not resolved. This CDR3 spans 15 amino acids. Germline CDR1 MNHEY, CDR2 SVGAGI. V lost 3 bases and J lost 9, with 15 bases in between. The CDR3 protein is CASSYIGDSGSPLHF. CDR3 sequence (DNA): TGTGCCAGCAGTTATATCGGGGATTCGGGTTCACCCCTCCACTTT.

This clone has only a few counts. This rearrangement joins TRBV5-1 to TRBJ2-2; no reliable D call. V dropped 6 bases and J dropped 4 bases, with 7 bases sitting between them. The CDR3 has 12 residues. From germline, CDR1 is SGHRS and CDR2 YFSETQ. CDR3 region: CASKAFTGELFF. CDR3 nucleotide sequence: TGCGCCAGCAAAGCCTTCACCGGGGAGCTGTTTTTT.

The rearrangement joins TRBV9 to TRBJ2-7; the match to TRBD2 covers 9 bases. The germline V gene has CDR1 SGDLS and CDR2 YYNGEE. The CDR3 is 18 residues long. V lost 0 bases, J lost 0 bases, and 10 bases stayed unmatched. The CDR3 protein is CASSVGLGLAGVSYEQYF. CDR3 nucleotide sequence: TGTGCCAGCAGCGTAGGTTTAGGTTTAGCGGGAGTCTCCTACGAGCAGTACTTC.

The chain is built from TRBV30 and TRBJ1-6; D call uncertain. V dropped 2 bases and J dropped 8 bases, with 7 bases sitting between them. The germline gives CDR1 GTSNPN, CDR2 SVGIG (reference sequence). The CDR3 is made up of 12 amino acids. The CDR3 loop reads CAWSFGDSPLHF. CDR3 bases: TGTGCCTGGAGTTTCGGGGATTCACCCCTCCACTTT.

Concerning this clone: One junction end does not reproduce the germline sequence, and a read error may be involved. J is TRBJ2-7 and V is TRBV7-9; TRBD1 matches at 10 bases. Germline CDR1 is SEHNR and CDR2 is FQNEAQ (reference sequence). The CDR3 runs to 15 residues. The CDR3 loop is CASSLEGQGSFEQYF. In DNA form, the CDR3 reads TGTGCCAGCAGCTTAGAGGGACAGGGGTCCTTCGAGCAGTACTTC.

The genes are TRBV9 and TRBJ2-1, with D maybe TRBD2 (6 bases). Trimming shortened V by 4 bases and J by 9 bases, and 20 bases separated the two germline ends. Germline CDR1 SGDLS, CDR2 YYNGEE. The length of the CDR3 is 15 residues. The CDR3 region is CASSPAGSLEGEQFF. The DNA of the CDR3 is TGTGCCAGCAGCCCTGCTGGCTCCTTGGAGGGTGAGCAGTTCTTC.

The rearrangement joins TRBV9 to TRBJ1-1; maybe TRBD1 (5 bases). This CDR3 has 13 residues. The ends were cut back, 0 bases at V and 8 bases at J, with 11 bases in the middle. CDR1 and CDR2 (germline): SGDLS, YYNGEE. CDR3 loop: CASSVAFGQEAFF. Written as DNA, the CDR3 is TGTGCCAGCAGCGTAGCATTTGGACAAGAAGCTTTCTTT.

V gene TRBV3-1 (or the pseudogene TRBV3-2) combines with J gene TRBJ1-1; 9 positions match TRBD1. The V gene end was trimmed by 5 bases and the J gene end by 1 base; junction bases not matched to a gene: 2. Per germline, CDR1 LGHDT and CDR2 YNNKEL (reference sequence). CDR3 size: 14 residues. CDR3 bases: TGTGCCAGCAGCAAGACAGGGGGGAACACTGAAGCTTTCTTT. This codes for CASSKTGGNTEAFF.

The CDR3 spells CAWSKTGTGNTIYF. Here the CDR3 DNA reads TGTGCCTGGAGCAAGACAGGTACTGGAAACACCATATATTTT. The chain carries TRBV30 and TRBJ1-3; perhaps TRBD1 as D (6 bases). V was cut by 3 bases and J by 2 bases, with 11 bases left in between. Germline CDR1 reads GTSNPN; CDR2 reads SVGIG (reference sequence). The CDR3 has 14 amino acids.

This chain joins TRBV10-2 and TRBJ2-2; D may be TRBD1 (6 bases). Germline CDR1 and CDR2: WSHSY and SAAADI. The CDR3 contains 14 residues. V dropped 7 bases and J dropped 6 bases, with 15 bases sitting between them. Here the CDR3 reads CASTESPGAGELFF. CDR3 bases: TGCGCCAGCACCGAGTCACCAGGGGCCGGGGAGCTGTTTTTT.

V gene TRBV7-2 combines with J gene TRBJ1-5; TRBD1 agrees at 7 bases. CDR3 length equals 13 residues. The V and J ends lost 5 bases and 10 bases, in that order; junction bases with no gene match: 8. Per germline, CDR1 SGHTA and CDR2 FQGNSA. The CDR3 nucleotides read TGTGCCAGCAGCCGGGACAGAAGAGGTCCCCAGCATTTT. It yields the protein CASSRDRRGPQHF.

The J gene is TRBJ1-3, the V gene TRBV5-8; 9 bases line up with TRBD1. V gave up 3 bases and J gave up 1 base; unmatched junction bases: 8. The CDR3 has 17 amino acids. Germline lookup yields CDR1 SGHTS and CDR2 YDEGEE. The chain's CDR3 is CASSSGQGLSSGNTIYF. DNA of the CDR3: TGTGCCAGCAGCTCCGGACAGGGGCTCTCTTCTGGAAACACCATATATTTT.

The CDR3 reads CASSQTGSQNTEAFF. CDR3 nucleotide sequence: TGTGCCAGCAGCCAAACAGGGTCCCAGAACACTGAAGCTTTCTTT. The rearrangement uses TRBV3-1 (or the pseudogene TRBV3-2) and TRBJ1-1; perhaps TRBD1 as D (6 bases). Germline lookup yields CDR1 LGHDT and CDR2 YNNKEL (reference sequence). This CDR3 has 15 residues. V lost 2 bases to trimming and J lost 1 base, with 11 bases between them.